One sample yielded the 10 T cell receptor beta chains listed below, sequenced in a study of beta chain features in type 1 diabetes. Every isolated RNA sample was fully reverse transcribed, so sequencing captured expressed TCRB transcripts. The repertoire was sequenced with immunoSEQ multiplex PCR; TCRdb's copy has only in-frame clones and lacks some. The table lists about 290,000 clones, under 8.5% of them singletons, with roughly 1% in the top ten. The sequenced sample was central memory CD4+ T cells from blood. These receptors were obtained from a woman under 30 in good health.

A few counts support this clone. J is TRBJ1-5 and V is TRBV18; the D is unclear. Looked up from germline, CDR1 is KGHSH and CDR2 is LQKENI. The CDR3 covers 14 residues. The V and J ends lost 3 bases and 3 bases respectively, with 9 bases between them. CDR3 sequence (DNA): TGTGCCAGCTCACCGGCAGCTAACAATCAGCCCCAGCATTTT. Its translation is CASSPAANNQPQHF.

The V and J genes are TRBV27 and TRBJ2-3; weak D call: TRBD1 (6 bases). Between the trimmed V and J ends, which lost 5 bases and 2 bases, there was a span of 11 bases. This CDR3 has 14 residues. Germline CDR1 and CDR2: MNHEY and SMNVEV (reference sequence). In DNA, the CDR3 is TGTGCCAGCAGTCCGAACAGGGCCACAGATACGCAGTATTTT. As protein: CASSPNRATDTQYF.

The chain uses TRBV15 and TRBJ2-1, with TRBD1 as a possible D gene (6 bases). CDR1 is LNHNV, CDR2 YYDKDF, per germline (reference sequence). Trimming shortened V by 0 bases and J by 12 bases, and 12 bases separated the two germline ends. The CDR3 is 13 residues long. The CDR3 sequence: CATSRDRGRGQFF. DNA of the CDR3: TGTGCCACCAGCAGAGATCGAGGCAGGGGGCAGTTCTTC. Looking up the rest from reference TRBV15 and TRBJ2-1 gives the full variable domain: DAMVIQNPRYQVTQFGKPVTLSCSQTLNHNVMYWYQQKSSQAPKLLFHYYDKDFNNEADTPDNFQSRRPNTSFCFLDIRSPGLGDTAMYLCATSRDRGRGQFFGPGTRLTVL.

The V and J genes are TRBV4-2 and TRBJ1-2; no reliable D call. CDR1 is LGHNA, CDR2 YNFKEQ, per germline. V gave up 0 bases and J gave up 0 bases, with 8 bases separating them. The CDR3 runs 15 residues. CDR3 in amino acids: CASSQDWRTNYGYTF. For the CDR3, the DNA is TGTGCCAGCAGCCAAGATTGGCGGACTAACTATGGCTACACCTTC.

This clone appeared a few times. V is TRBV30 and J is TRBJ2-3; possibly TRBD2 for D (5 bases). CDR3 length: 11 amino acids. V was clipped by 5 bases and J by 6 bases, with 9 bases between them. In germline, CDR1 is GTSNPN, CDR2 SVGIG (reference sequence). The CDR3 protein is CAWGGLDTQYF. CDR3 coding DNA: TGTGCCTGGGGAGGTCTGGATACGCAGTATTTT. Full variable domain (missing parts from reference TRBV30 and TRBJ2-3): SQTIHQWPATLVQPVGSPLSLECTVEGTSNPNLYWYRQAAGRGLQLLFYSVGIGQISSEVPQNLSASRPQDRQFILSSKKLLLSDSGFYLCAWGGLDTQYFGPGTRLTVL.

This clone was picked up many times. The rearrangement joins TRBV18 to TRBJ2-7; D is undetermined. Germline V gene lookup returns CDR1 KGHSH and CDR2 LQKENI. The CDR3 runs to 13 residues. Trimming removed 2 bases from V and 0 bases from J, with 5 bases in between. The CDR3 protein is CASSPGISYEQYV. CDR3 DNA: TGTGCCAGCTCACCAGGGATCTCCTACGAGCAGTACGTC.

V usage is TRBV11-1 and J usage is TRBJ2-1; no reliable D call. The germline V gene has CDR1 SGHAT and CDR2 FQDESV (reference sequence). Trimming stripped 1 base from V and 3 bases from J, with 10 bases between. This CDR3 has 15 amino acids. CDR3 sequence reads: CASSLGLDVYNEQFF. As DNA, the CDR3 is TGTGCCAGCAGCTTAGGTCTAGATGTCTACAATGAGCAGTTCTTC.

V usage is TRBV29-1 and J usage is TRBJ2-4, with D possibly being TRBD1 or TRBD2 (5 bases each). With 3 bases removed from V and 0 bases from J, the gap between germline ends came to 6 bases. CDR3 length equals 13 residues. CDR1 and CDR2 (germline): SQVTM, ANQGSEA. The chain's CDR3 is CSVEGVAKNIQYF. In DNA, the CDR3 is TGCAGCGTTGAGGGGGTAGCCAAAAACATTCAGTACTTC.

This clone was picked up a small number of times. This chain connects TRBV7-9 to TRBJ2-7; 10 bases match TRBD2. V was pared by 1 base and J by 4 bases, with 7 bases of the junction left unmatched. Germline CDR1 is SEHNR and CDR2 is FQNEAQ (reference sequence). CDR3 size: 16 residues. The CDR3 sequence is CASSLVGPAGGYEQYF. CDR3 DNA sequence: TGTGCCAGCAGCTTAGTAGGACCAGCGGGAGGGTACGAGCAGTACTTC.

The chain joins TRBV28 to TRBJ1-1; D gene ambiguous. Per the germline V gene, CDR1 is MDHEN and CDR2 is SYDVKM. Trimming removed 2 bases at V and 2 bases at J, with 9 bases between. The CDR3 length is 14 residues. CDR3 DNA: TGTGCCAGCAGTTTAGTCACGGCTAACACTGAAGCTTTCTTT. Its translation: CASSLVTANTEAFF.